This T cell receptor beta chain was documented in a study of OX40 agonist ivuxolimab in advanced cancers. The CDR3 is 14 residues long. CDR1 and CDR2 (germline): SGHTA, FQGNSA. Trimming cost V 1 base and J 4 bases, with 9 bases left between them. Sequencing was performed with immunoSEQ multiplex PCR; in TCRdb, only in-frame clones are kept and a portion is missing. The repertoire holds 70,000 to 80,000 clones, with about 86% as singletons. The receptor was isolated from an adult with an advanced solid tumor such as melanoma, head and neck, liver or kidney cancer. J is TRBJ2-3 and V is TRBV7-2; no clear D gene. The sample was CD4+ or CD8+ T cells sorted from blood, taken in a trial of the OX40 agonist ivuxolimab. This chain's CDR3 is CASSLGPPPDTQYF. The CDR3 DNA sequence: TGTGCCAGCAGCTTAGGCCCCCCGCCAGATACGCAGTATTTT.